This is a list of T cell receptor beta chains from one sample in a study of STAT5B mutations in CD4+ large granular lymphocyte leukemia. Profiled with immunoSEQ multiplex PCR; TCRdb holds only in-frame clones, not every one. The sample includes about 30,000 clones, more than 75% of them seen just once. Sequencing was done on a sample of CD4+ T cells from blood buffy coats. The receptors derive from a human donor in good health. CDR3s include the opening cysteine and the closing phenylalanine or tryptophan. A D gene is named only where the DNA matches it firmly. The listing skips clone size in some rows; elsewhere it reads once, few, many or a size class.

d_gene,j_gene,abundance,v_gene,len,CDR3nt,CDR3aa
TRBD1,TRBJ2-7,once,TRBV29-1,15,TGCAGCGCCTGGGGGCCGGGACAGGGATCCTACGAGCAGTACTTC,CSAWGPGQGSYEQYF
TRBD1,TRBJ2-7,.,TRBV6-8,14,TGTGCCAGCACCCTCCGGGACAGTGCCTACGAGCAGTACTTC,CASTLRDSAYEQYF
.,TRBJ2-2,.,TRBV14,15,TGTGCCAGCAGCCAAGTTCCCACGAACACCGGGGAGCTGTTTTTT,CASSQVPTNTGELFF
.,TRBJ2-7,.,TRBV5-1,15,TGCGCCAGCAGCTCTTTGGGGGGGCAGCCCTACGAGCAGTACTTC,CASSSLGGQPYEQYF
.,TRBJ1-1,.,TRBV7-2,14,TGTGCCAGCAGCGTAGGGGCAGGGAACACTGAAGCTTTCTTT,CASSVGAGNTEAFF
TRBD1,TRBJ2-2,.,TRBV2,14,TGTGCCACTCGACAGGGAAAGGGGACCGGGGAGCTGTTTTTT,CATRQGKGTGELFF
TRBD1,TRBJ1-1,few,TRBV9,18,TGTGCCAGCAGCCCAAGGACAGGTATGAGGGGGGCGAACACTGAAGCTTTCTTT,CASSPRTGMRGANTEAFF
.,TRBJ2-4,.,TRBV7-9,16,TGTGCCAGCAGCTCATCCGGGGGTAAAACCAAAAACATTCAGTACTTC,CASSSSGGKTKNIQYF
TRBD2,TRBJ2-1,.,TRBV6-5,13,TGTGCCAGCAGTTACTTGGGAGGGAATGAGCAGTTCTTC,CASSYLGGNEQFF
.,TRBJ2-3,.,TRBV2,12,TGTGCCAGCAGTGTTGGGAGGGATACGCAGTATTTT,CASSVGRDTQYF
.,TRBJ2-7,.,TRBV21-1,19,TGTGCCAGCAGCAAGCGACAGGCCATGAGACTAGCGCGGACCTACGAGCAGTACTTC,CASSKRQAMRLARTYEQYF
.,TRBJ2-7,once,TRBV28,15,.,CASSSSGQGDYEQYF
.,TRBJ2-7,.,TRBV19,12,TGTGCCAGTCAACCTCCTAAGCGTGAGCAGTACTTC,CASQPPKREQYF
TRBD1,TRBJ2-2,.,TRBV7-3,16,TGTGCCAGCAGCCCCGGACAGGGGACGAACACCGGGGAGCTGTTTTTT,CASSPGQGTNTGELFF
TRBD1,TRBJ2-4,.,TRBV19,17,TGTGCCAGTAGCAGCCGACAGGGGAGCCGAGCCAAAAACATTCAGTACTTC,CASSSRQGSRAKNIQYF
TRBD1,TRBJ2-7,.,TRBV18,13,TGTGCCAGCTCACCCGGGACAGTCTACGAGCAGTACTTC,CASSPGTVYEQYF
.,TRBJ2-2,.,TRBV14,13,TGTGCCAGCAGATTCGATCGGAGCGGGGAGCTGTTTTTT,CASRFDRSGELFF
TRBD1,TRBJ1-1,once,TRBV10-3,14,TGTGCCATCAGCTCGACAGGGAAGGGAACTGAAGCTTTCTTT,CAISSTGKGTEAFF
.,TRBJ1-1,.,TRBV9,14,TGTGCCAGCAGCGTAGGAGGTTTGGGGGTTAACGCTTTCTTT,CASSVGGLGVNAFF
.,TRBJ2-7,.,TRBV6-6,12,TGTGCCAGCAGCACCCATTCCTACGAGCAGTACTTC,CASSTHSYEQYF
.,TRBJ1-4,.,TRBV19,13,TGTGCCAGTAGTATGTTAGTTGCCGAAAAACTGTTTTTT,CASSMLVAEKLFF
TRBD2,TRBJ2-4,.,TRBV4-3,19,TGCGCCAGCAGCCAAGAGCTAAGCGGGAGAGTGAGCGCCAAAAACATTCAGTACTTC,CASSQELSGRVSAKNIQYF
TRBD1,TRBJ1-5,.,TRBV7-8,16,TGTGCCAGCAGCCCCGCGGGACAGGTTAGCAATCAGCCCCAGCATTTT,CASSPAGQVSNQPQHF
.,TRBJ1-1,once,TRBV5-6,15,TGTGCCAGCAGCTTGTTCACGGGGGCAAACACTGAAGCTTTCTTT,CASSLFTGANTEAFF
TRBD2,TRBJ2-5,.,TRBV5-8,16,TGTGCCAGCAGCTACGGACTAGCGGGGGGACTGGAGACCCAGTACTTC,CASSYGLAGGLETQYF
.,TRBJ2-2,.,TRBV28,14,TGTGCCAGCTGGGGCCTAGTGGGGACCGGGGAGCTGTTTTTT,CASWGLVGTGELFF
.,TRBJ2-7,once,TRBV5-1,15,TGCGCCAGCAGCTTGACGGTTCATTCCTCCTACGAGCAGTACTTC,CASSLTVHSSYEQYF
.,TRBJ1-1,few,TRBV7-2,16,TGTGCCAGCAGCCCTAGTTGGGGGGATCATTACACTGAAGCTTTCTTT,CASSPSWGDHYTEAFF
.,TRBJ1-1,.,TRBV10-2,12,TGCGCCAGCAGGGAGGCGAACACTGAAGCTTTCTTT,CASREANTEAFF
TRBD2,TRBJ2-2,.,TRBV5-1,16,TGCGCCAGCAGCTTGGAACTAGCGGGGAACACCGGGGAGCTGTTTTTT,CASSLELAGNTGELFF
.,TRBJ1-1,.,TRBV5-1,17,TGCGCCAGCAGCTCACCCTCCGCGGGGGGCCCGACCACTGAAGCTTTCTTT,CASSSPSAGGPTTEAFF
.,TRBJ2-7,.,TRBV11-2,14,TGTGCCAGCAGCTCCCGGCAGGGCATTGGCGAGCAGTACTTC,CASSSRQGIGEQYF
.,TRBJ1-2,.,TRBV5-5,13,TGTGCCAGCAGCTTGGCGGCACACTATGGCTACACCTTC,CASSLAAHYGYTF
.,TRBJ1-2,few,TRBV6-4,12,TGTGCCAGCAGTGACTCAGGGTATGGCTACACCTTC,CASSDSGYGYTF
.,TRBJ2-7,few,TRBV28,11,TGTGCCAGCAGGGGGCCCTACGAGCAGTACTTC,CASRGPYEQYF
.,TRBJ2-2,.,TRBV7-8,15,TGTGCCAGCATCGGTGGGTTCGCGAACACCGGGGAGCTGTTTTTT,CASIGGFANTGELFF